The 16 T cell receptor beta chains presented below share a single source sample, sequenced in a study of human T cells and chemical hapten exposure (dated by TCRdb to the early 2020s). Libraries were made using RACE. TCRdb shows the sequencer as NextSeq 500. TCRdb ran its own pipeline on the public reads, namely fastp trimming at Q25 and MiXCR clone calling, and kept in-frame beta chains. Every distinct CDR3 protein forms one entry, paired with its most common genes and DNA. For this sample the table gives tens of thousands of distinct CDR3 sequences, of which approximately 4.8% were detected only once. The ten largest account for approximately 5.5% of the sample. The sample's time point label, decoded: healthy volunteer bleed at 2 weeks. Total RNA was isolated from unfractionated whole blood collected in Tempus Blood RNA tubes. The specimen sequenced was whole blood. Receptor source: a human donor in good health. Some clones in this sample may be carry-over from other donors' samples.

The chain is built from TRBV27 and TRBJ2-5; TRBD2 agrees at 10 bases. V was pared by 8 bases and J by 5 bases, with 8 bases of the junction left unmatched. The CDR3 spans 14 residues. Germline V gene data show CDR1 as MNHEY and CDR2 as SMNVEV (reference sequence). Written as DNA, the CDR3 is TGTGCCAGCCGGAGGACTAGCGGTGGGGAGACCCAGTACTTC. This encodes CASRRTSGGETQYF.

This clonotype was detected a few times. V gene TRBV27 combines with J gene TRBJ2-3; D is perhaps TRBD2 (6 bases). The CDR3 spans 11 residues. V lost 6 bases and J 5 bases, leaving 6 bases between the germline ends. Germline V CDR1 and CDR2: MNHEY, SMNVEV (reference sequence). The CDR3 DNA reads TGTGCCAGCAGGGGGGGAGATACGCAGTATTTT. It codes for CASRGGDTQYF.

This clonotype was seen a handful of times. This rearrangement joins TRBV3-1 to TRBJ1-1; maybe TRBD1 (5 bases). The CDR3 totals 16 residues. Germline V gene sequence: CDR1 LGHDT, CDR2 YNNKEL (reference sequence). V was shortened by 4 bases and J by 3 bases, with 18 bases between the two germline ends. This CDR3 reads CASSLPGGKRDTEAFF. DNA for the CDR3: TGTGCCAGCAGCCTACCCGGGGGGAAAAGGGACACTGAAGCTTTCTTT.

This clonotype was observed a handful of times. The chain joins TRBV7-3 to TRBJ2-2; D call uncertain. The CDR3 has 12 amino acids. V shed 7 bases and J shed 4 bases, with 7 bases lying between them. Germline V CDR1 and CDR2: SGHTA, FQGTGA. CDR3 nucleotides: TGTGCCAGCAACCTCGGCACCGGGGAGCTGTTTTTT. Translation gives CASNLGTGELFF.

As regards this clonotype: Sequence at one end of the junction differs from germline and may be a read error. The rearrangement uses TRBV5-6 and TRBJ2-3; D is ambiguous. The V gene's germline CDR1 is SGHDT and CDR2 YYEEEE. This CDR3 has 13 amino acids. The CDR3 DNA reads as TGTGCCAGCAGATTGGGGAACATAGATACGCAGTATTTT. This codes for CASRLGNIDTQYF.

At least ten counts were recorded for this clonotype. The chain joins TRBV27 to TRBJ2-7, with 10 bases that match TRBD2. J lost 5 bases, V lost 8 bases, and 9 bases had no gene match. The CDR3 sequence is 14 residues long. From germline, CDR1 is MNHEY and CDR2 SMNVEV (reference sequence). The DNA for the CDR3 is TGTGCCAGCTCGAAAGCGGGAGGGATCGACGAGCAGTACTTC. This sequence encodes CASSKAGGIDEQYF.

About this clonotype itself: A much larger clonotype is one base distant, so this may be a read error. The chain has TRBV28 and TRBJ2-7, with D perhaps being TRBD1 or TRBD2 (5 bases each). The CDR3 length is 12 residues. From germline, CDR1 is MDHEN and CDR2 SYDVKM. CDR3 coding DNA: TGTGCCAGCAGTTTACTGGGTTCGGGGCAGAACTTC. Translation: CASSLLGSGQNF.

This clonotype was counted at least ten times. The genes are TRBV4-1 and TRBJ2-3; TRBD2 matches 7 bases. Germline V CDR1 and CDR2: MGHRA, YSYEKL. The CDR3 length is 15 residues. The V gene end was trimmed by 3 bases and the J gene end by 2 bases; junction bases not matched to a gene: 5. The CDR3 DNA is TGCGCCAGCAGCCATGCTAGCGGACCCACAGATACGCAGTATTTT. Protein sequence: CASSHASGPTDTQYF.

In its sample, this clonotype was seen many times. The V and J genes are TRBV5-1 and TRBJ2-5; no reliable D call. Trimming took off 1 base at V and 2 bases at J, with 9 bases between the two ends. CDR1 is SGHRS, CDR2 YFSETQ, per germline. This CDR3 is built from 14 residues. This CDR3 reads CASSLLEQQETQYF. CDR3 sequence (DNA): TGCGCCAGCAGCTTGTTAGAACAACAAGAGACCCAGTACTTC. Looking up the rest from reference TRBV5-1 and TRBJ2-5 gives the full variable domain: KAGVTQTPRYLIKTRGQQVTLSCSPISGHRSVSWYQQTPGQGLQFLFEYFSETQRNKGNFPGRFSGRQFSNSRSEMNVSTLELGDSALYLCASSLLEQQETQYFGPGTRLLVL.

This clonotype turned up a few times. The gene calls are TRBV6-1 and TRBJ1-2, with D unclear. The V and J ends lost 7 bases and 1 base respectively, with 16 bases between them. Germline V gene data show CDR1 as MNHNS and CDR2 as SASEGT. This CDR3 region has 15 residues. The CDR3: CASTRIQTNNYGYTF. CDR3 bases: TGTGCCAGCACTAGGATACAGACAAATAACTATGGCTACACCTTC.

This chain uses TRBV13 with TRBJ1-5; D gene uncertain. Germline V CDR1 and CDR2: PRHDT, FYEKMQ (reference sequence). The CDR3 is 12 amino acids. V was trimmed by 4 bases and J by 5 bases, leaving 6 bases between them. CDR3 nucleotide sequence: TGTGCCAGCAGCTCAGGAGATCAGCCCCAGCATTTT. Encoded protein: CASSSGDQPQHF.

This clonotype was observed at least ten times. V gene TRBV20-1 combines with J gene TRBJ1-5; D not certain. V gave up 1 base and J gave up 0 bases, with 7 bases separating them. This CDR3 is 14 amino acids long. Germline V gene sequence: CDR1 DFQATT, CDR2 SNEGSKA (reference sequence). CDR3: CSARGQHSNQPQHF. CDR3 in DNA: TGCAGTGCTAGAGGCCAGCATAGCAATCAGCCCCAGCATTTT.

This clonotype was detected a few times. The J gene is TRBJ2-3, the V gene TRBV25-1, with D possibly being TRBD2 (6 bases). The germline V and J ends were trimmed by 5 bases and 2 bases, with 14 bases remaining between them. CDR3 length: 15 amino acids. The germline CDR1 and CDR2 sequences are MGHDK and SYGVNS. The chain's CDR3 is CASSNPSAHTDTQYF. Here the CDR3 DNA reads TGTGCCAGCAGTAACCCTAGCGCCCACACAGATACGCAGTATTTT.

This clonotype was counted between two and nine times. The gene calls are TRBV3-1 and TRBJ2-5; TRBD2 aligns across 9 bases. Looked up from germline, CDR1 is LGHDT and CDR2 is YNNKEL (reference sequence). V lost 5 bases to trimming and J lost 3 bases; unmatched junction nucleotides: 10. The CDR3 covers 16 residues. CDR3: CASSSTTSGVKETQYF. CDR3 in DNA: TGTGCCAGCAGCTCTACGACTAGCGGAGTGAAAGAGACCCAGTACTTC.

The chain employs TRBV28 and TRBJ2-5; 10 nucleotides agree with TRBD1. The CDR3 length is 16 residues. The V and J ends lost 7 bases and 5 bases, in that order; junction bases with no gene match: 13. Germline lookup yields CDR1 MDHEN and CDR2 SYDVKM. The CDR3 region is CASTWDRGRRWETQYF. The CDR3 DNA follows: TGTGCCAGCACCTGGGACAGGGGCCGCAGGTGGGAGACCCAGTACTTC.

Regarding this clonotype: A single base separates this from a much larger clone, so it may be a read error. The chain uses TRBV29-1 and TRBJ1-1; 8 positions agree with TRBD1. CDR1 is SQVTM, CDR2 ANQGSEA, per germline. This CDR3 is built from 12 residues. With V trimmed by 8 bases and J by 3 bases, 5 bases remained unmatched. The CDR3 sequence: CSTKTGDTEAFF. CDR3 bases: TGCAGCACCAAGACAGGGGACACTGAAGCTTTCTTT. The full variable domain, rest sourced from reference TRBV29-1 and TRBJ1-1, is SAVISQKPSRDICQRGTSLTIQCQVDSQVTMMFWYRQQPGQSLTLIATANQGSEATYESGFVIDKFPISRPNLTFSTLTVSNMSPEDSSIYLCSTKTGDTEAFFGQGTRLTVV.